These 16 T cell receptor beta chains originate from one sample sequenced in a study of blood T cell repertoires in COVID-19. The method was immunoSEQ multiplex PCR; TCRdb's version includes in-frame clones alone and lacks a portion of them. Of around 620,000 clones detected, just under 90% appear once; the ten largest clones hold about 0.26%. The source material was peripheral blood. The receptors stem from a woman younger than 30 with acute or convalescent COVID-19.

J is TRBJ2-3 and V is TRBV5-8; the D gene is possibly TRBD1 (6 bases). The length of the CDR3 is 14 residues. V lost 2 bases and J lost 3, with 10 bases in between. Germline CDR1 is SGHTS and CDR2 is YDEGEE. This CDR3 reads CASSFGRGTDTQYF. CDR3 bases: TGTGCCAGCAGCTTCGGCAGGGGTACAGATACGCAGTATTTT.

The V and J genes are TRBV6-7 and TRBJ2-3, with D possibly matching TRBD2 (7 bases). TRBV6-7 qualifies as an ORF whose function is uncertain. V was pared by 7 bases and J by 2 bases, with 13 bases between. This CDR3 contains 14 residues. DNA of the CDR3: TGTGCCAGCAAGGGGGGGTTCTCCACAGATACGCAGTATTTT. Its translation is CASKGGFSTDTQYF.

V usage is TRBV7-9 and J usage is TRBJ1-2; D is unresolved. Germline-derived CDR1 and CDR2 are SEHNR and FQNEAQ (reference sequence). The CDR3 sequence is 11 residues long. Deletions cut 5 bases from V and 5 bases from J, with 6 bases between. CDR3 residues: CASSQAYGYTF. The CDR3 DNA sequence: TGTGCCAGCAGCCAAGCGTATGGCTACACCTTC. Full variable domain (remainder filled in from reference TRBV7-9 and TRBJ1-2): DTGVSQNPRHKITKRGQNVTFRCDPISEHNRLYWYRQTLGQGPEFLTYFQNEAQLEKSRLLSDRFSAERPKGSFSTLEIQRTEQGDSAMYLCASSQAYGYTFGSGTRLTVV.

Only a few counts were recorded for this clone. The J gene is TRBJ1-4, the V gene TRBV2, with D hard to call. The CDR3 has 14 residues. The germline gives CDR1 SNHLY, CDR2 FYNNEI. Trimming left V 7 bases short and J 5 bases short, with 14 bases between. CDR3 protein: CASIYSGANEKLFF. The CDR3 coding sequence is TGTGCCAGCATCTACAGCGGTGCGAATGAAAAACTGTTTTTT. Together with reference TRBV2 and TRBJ1-4, the CDR3 gives the full variable domain: EPEVTQTPSHQVTQMGQEVILRCVPISNHLYFYWYRQILGQKVEFLVSFYNNEISEKSEIFDDQFSVERPDGSNFTLKIRSTKLEDSAMYFCASIYSGANEKLFFGSGTQLSVL.

CDR3 sequence: CASSLYGRNTEAFF. The CDR3 bases are TGTGCCAGCAGCCTGTATGGGCGGAACACTGAAGCTTTCTTT. V and J are TRBV5-6 and TRBJ1-1; D is ambiguous. CDR1 is SGHDT and CDR2 is YYEEEE in the germline V gene. V was shortened by 4 bases and J by 1 base, with 11 bases between the two germline ends. The CDR3 is made up of 14 amino acids.

V is TRBV6-5 and J is TRBJ1-1; perhaps TRBD1 as D (5 bases). The CDR3 covers 16 residues. Germline V gene lookup returns CDR1 MNHEY and CDR2 SVGAGI. Trimming removed 2 bases from V and 3 bases from J, with 16 bases in between. The CDR3 nucleotides read TGTGCCAGCAGTTACCAAAAAGGCGGGGGGTACACTGAAGCTTTCTTT. Amino acid sequence: CASSYQKGGGYTEAFF.

The J gene is TRBJ1-1, the V gene TRBV6-2 or TRBV6-3; perhaps TRBD1 as D (6 bases). This CDR3 spans 13 amino acids. Trimming left V 1 base short and J 8 bases short, with 11 bases between. Germline loops: CDR1 MNHEY, CDR2 SVGEGT. CDR3 residues: CASSYFPGTEAFF. Written as DNA, the CDR3 is TGTGCCAGCAGTTACTTTCCCGGGACAGAAGCTTTCTTT.

The chain combines TRBV12-3 or TRBV12-4 with TRBJ2-7; D ambiguous. Between the trimmed V and J ends, which lost 8 bases and 1 base, there was a span of 9 bases. The CDR3 spans 12 residues. DNA for the CDR3: TGTGCCAGCTGTCGAGATTCCTACGAGCAGTACTTC. This sequence encodes CASCRDSYEQYF.

This clone showed up just once. Written as DNA, the CDR3 is TGTGCCAGCAGCGACCGGGGGGGCCGTGATACGCAGTATTTT. Amino acid sequence: CASSDRGGRDTQYF. The genes are TRBV6-5 and TRBJ2-3, with 8 bases fitting TRBD2. V lost 6 bases and J lost 6; bases outside the gene matches: 8. The CDR3 sequence is 14 residues long. Looked up from germline, CDR1 is MNHEY and CDR2 is SVGAGI.

This CDR3 is CASSPAGGNTIYF. CDR3 nucleotide sequence: TGTGCCAGTAGTCCCGCCGGGGGGAACACCATATATTTT. This sequence joins TRBV19 and TRBJ1-3, with a possible D match to TRBD1 (5 bases). Germline V CDR1 and CDR2: LNHDA, SQIVND (reference sequence). V lost 5 bases and J lost 7, with 12 bases in between. CDR3 length: 13 amino acids. Combining the CDR3 with reference TRBV19 and TRBJ1-3 gives the whole variable domain DGGITQSPKYLFRKEGQNVTLSCEQNLNHDAMYWYRQDPGQGLRLIYYSQIVNDFQKGDIAEGYSVSREKKESFPLTVTSAQKNPTAFYLCASSPAGGNTIYFGEGSWLTVV.

This chain uses TRBV5-3 with TRBJ1-5; D call uncertain. TRBV5-3 falls under the ORF class, with uncertain function. CDR3 length: 15 residues. The germline V and J ends were trimmed by 4 bases and 3 bases, with 14 bases remaining between them. The CDR3 coding sequence is TGTGCCAGAAGCCCCCCGGTCCTTATCAATCAGCCCCAGCATTTT. Its protein product is CARSPPVLINQPQHF.

The chain combines TRBV12-5 with TRBJ2-5, with TRBD1 identical over 8 bases. Germline trimming cut 3 bases from V and 1 base from J; bases unmatched to any gene: 7. This CDR3 contains 16 residues. The germline gives CDR1 LGHNT, CDR2 FRNRAP. CDR3 bases: TGTGCTAGTGGTTTTGACAGGGGTTGGGGCCAAGAGACCCAGTACTTC. Its protein product is CASGFDRGWGQETQYF.

V and J are TRBV3-1 (or the pseudogene TRBV3-2) and TRBJ2-5; TRBD2 aligns across 8 bases. Losses at the gene ends were 3 bases for V and 4 bases for J; bases not matched to a gene: 10. CDR1 LGHDT and CDR2 YNNKEL come from the germline V gene (reference sequence). CDR3 size: 16 residues. The CDR3 loop reads CASSQRGEVLRETQYF. CDR3 DNA: TGTGCCAGCAGCCAGCGGGGGGAAGTGTTAAGAGAGACCCAGTACTTC.

The V call is TRBV30, the J call TRBJ2-6; the match to TRBD1 covers 7 bases. Losses at the gene ends were 4 bases for V and 4 bases for J; bases not matched to a gene: 4. CDR1 and CDR2 (germline): GTSNPN, SVGIG (reference sequence). The CDR3 length is 14 residues. This CDR3 is CAWMKGAGANVLTF. As DNA, the CDR3 is TGTGCCTGGATGAAGGGGGCCGGGGCCAACGTCCTGACTTTC.

This rearrangement joins TRBV19 to TRBJ1-6; D gene ambiguous. Germline CDR1 LNHDA, CDR2 SQIVND (reference sequence). The CDR3 has 12 residues. V was cut by 8 bases and J by 7 bases, with 9 bases left in between. The CDR3 DNA sequence: TGTGCCAGTGGTCAGGCCAATTCACCCCTCCACTTT. It codes for CASGQANSPLHF.

The V call is TRBV6-5, the J call TRBJ2-7; maybe TRBD1 (6 bases). The CDR3 is 13 residues long. Germline CDR1 MNHEY, CDR2 SVGAGI. V shed 6 bases and J shed 2 bases, with 11 bases lying between them. The chain's CDR3 is CASSRQATYEQYF. DNA of the CDR3: TGTGCCAGCAGCCGACAGGCCACCTACGAGCAGTACTTC.